These 2 T cell receptor beta chains came from one sample sequenced in a study of human T cells and chemical hapten exposure. Each CDR3 protein is one row after TCRdb ran MiXCR on the RACE reads. The sample contains about 110,000 distinct CDR3 sequences, more than 10% of which appear only once. Regarding time point: pre-sensitization, week 0. Treatment meaning: therapeutic diphenylcyclopropenone sensitization with weekly scalp DPC. The material was whole blood, obtained in connection with sensitization to the hapten diphenylcyclopropenone (DPC). The receptors shown here come from a woman aged 45-60 years with alopecia areata. Some clones in this sample may be carry-over from other donors' samples.

There are many counts of this clonotype. The rearrangement links TRBV27 to TRBJ2-1; the match to TRBD2 covers 10 bases. Germline-derived CDR1 and CDR2 are MNHEY and SMNVEV (reference sequence). The ends lost 3 bases at V and 9 bases at J; junction bases unmatched: 8. The CDR3 runs 15 residues. Here the CDR3 reads CASSFSGTSESEQFF. Here the CDR3 DNA reads TGTGCCAGCAGTTTTAGTGGGACTAGCGAAAGTGAGCAGTTCTTC.

Many counts were recorded for this clonotype. The J gene is TRBJ2-1, the V gene TRBV27; 12 bases agree with TRBD1. Germline CDR1 and CDR2: MNHEY and SMNVEV (reference sequence). J gave up 9 bases and V 4 bases, and 10 bases lay outside the gene matches. This CDR3 is 16 amino acids long. The CDR3 reads CASSYSWDRGRGEQFF. In DNA form, the CDR3 reads TGTGCCAGCAGTTATAGTTGGGACAGGGGGCGCGGTGAGCAGTTCTTC.